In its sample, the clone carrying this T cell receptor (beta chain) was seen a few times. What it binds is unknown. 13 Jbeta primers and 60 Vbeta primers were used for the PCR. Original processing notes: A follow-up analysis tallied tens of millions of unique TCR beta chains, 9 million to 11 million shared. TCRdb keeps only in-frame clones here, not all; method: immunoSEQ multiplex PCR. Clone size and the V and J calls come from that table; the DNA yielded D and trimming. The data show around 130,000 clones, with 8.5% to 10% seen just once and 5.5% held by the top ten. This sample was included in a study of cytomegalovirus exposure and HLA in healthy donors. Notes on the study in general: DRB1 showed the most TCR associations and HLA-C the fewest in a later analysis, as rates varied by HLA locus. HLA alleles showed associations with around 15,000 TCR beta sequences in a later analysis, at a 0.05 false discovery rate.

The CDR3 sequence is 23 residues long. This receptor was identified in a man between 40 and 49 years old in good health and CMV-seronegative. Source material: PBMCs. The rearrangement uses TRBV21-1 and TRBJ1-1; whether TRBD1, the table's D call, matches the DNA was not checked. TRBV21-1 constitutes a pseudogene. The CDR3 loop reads CASSKAPPTPLTGWGLKNTEAFF. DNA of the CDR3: TGTGCCAGCAGCAAAGCCCCTCCTACACCTTTGACAGGGTGGGGACTTAAGAACACTGAAGCTTTCTTT.